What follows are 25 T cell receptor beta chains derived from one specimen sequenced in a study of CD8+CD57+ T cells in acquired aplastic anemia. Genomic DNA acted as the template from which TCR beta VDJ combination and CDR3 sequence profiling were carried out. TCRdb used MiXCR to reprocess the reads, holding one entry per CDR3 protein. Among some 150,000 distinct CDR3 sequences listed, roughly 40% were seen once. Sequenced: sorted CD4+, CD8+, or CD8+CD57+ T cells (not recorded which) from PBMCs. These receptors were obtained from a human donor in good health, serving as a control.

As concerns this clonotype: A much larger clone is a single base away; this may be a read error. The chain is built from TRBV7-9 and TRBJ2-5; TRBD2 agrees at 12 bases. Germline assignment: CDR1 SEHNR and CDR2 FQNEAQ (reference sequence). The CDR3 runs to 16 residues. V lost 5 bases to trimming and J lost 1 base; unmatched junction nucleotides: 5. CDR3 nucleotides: TGTGCCAGCAGCCCCCGACTAGCGGGGGTCCAAGAGACCCAGTACTTC. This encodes CASSPRLAGVQETQYF.

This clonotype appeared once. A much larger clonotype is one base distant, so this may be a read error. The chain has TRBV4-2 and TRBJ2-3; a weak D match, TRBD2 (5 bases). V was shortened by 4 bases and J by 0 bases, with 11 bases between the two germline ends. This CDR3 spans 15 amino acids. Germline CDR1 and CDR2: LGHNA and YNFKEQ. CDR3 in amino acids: CASSRDGVSTDTQYF. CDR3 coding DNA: TGTGCCAGCAGCCGAGACGGGGTTAGCACAGATACGCAGTATTTT.

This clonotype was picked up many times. CDR3 residues: CASNYGNTEAFF. CDR3 in DNA: TGTGCCAGCAATTACGGGAACACTGAAGCTTTCTTT. This chain connects TRBV25-1 to TRBJ1-1; D is uncertain. The V gene lost 7 bases and the J gene lost 1 base, with 7 bases spanning the gap. The germline V gene encodes CDR1 MGHDK and CDR2 SYGVNS. The CDR3 sequence is 12 residues long.

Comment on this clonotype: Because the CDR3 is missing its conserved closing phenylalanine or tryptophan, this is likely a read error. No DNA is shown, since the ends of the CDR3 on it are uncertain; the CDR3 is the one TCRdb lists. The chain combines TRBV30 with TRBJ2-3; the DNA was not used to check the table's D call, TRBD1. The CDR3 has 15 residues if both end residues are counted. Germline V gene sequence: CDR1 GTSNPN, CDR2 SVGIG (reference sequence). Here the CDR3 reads CAWSGTGQLTDTQYS.

The CDR3 loop is CATSGPRGKGTGELFF. The CDR3 DNA sequence: TGTGCCACCAGTGGGCCGAGGGGGAAGGGGACCGGGGAGCTGTTTTTT. The V call is TRBV24-1, the J call TRBJ2-2, with TRBD1 as a possible D gene (6 bases). The CDR3 has 16 residues. Germline V lookup: CDR1 KGHDR, CDR2 SFDVKD. V lost 5 bases to trimming and J lost 5 bases, with 17 bases between them.

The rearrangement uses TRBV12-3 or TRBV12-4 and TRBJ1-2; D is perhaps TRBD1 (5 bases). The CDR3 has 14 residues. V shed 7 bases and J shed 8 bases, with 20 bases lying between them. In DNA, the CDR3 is TGTGCCAGCAAATTTCCGGGACGATATCTCGGCTACACCTTC. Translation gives CASKFPGRYLGYTF.

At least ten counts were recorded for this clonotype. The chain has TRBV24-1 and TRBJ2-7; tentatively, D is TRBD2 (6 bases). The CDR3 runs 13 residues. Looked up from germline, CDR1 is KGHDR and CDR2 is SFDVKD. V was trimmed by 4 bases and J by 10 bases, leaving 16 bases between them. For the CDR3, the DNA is TGTGCCACCAGTGAGCCGGGAGCTCCTCTCCAGTACTTC. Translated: CATSEPGAPLQYF.

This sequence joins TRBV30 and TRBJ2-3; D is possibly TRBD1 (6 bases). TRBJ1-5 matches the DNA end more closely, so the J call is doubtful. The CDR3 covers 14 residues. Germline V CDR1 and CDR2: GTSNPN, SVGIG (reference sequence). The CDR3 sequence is CAWSGTGRTDTQHF. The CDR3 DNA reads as TGTGCCTGGAGTGGTACGGGGAGGACAGATACGCAGCATTTT.

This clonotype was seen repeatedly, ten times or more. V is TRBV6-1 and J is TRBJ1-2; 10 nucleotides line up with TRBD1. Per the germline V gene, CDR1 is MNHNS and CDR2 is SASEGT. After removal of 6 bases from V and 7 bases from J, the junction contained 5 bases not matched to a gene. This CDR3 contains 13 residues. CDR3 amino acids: CASRGDRGSGYTF. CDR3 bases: TGTGCCAGCAGAGGGGACAGGGGTAGTGGCTACACCTTC.

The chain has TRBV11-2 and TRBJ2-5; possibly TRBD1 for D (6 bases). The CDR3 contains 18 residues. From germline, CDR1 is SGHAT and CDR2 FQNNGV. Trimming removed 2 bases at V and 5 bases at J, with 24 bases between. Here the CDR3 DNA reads TGTGCCAGCAGCTTATTGTTACGGTTAGAAGGGGGTGGGGAGACCCAGTACTTC. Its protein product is CASSLLLRLEGGGETQYF.

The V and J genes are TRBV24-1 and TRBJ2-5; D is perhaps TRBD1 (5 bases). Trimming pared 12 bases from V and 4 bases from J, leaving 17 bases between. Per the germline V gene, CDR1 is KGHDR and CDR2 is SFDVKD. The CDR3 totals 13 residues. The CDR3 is CAPGPEVGETQYF. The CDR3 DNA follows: TGTGCCCCAGGGCCAGAGGTAGGAGAGACCCAGTACTTC.

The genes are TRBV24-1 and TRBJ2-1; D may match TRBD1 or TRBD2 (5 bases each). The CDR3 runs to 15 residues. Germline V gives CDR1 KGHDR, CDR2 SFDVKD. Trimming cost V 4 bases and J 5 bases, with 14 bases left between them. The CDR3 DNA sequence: TGTGCCACCAGTGACCCGGGGCCTATTAACAATGAGCAGTTCTTC. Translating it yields CATSDPGPINNEQFF.

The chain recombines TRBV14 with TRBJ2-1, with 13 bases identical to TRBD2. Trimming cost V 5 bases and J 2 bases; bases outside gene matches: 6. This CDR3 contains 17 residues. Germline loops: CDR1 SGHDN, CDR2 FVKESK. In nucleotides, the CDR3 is TGTGCCAGCAGCATCCGAGGGACTAGCGGGGCCTACAATGAGCAGTTCTTC. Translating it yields CASSIRGTSGAYNEQFF. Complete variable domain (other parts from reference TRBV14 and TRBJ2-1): EAGVTQFPSHSVIEKGQTVTLRCDPISGHDNLYWYRRVMGKEIKFLLHFVKESKQDESGMPNNRFLAERTGGTYSTLKVQPAELEDSGVYFCASSIRGTSGAYNEQFFGPGTRLTVL.

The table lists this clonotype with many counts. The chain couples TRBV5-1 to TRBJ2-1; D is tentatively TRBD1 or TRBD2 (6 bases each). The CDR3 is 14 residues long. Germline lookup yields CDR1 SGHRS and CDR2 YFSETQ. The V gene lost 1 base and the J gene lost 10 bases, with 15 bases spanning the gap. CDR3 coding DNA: TGCGCCAGCAGCTTGTTCACGGGGGCGCGGGAGCAGTTCTTC. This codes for CASSLFTGAREQFF. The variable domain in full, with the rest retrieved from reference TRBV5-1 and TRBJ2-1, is KAGVTQTPRYLIKTRGQQVTLSCSPISGHRSVSWYQQTPGQGLQFLFEYFSETQRNKGNFPGRFSGRQFSNSRSEMNVSTLELGDSALYLCASSLFTGAREQFFGPGTRLTVL.

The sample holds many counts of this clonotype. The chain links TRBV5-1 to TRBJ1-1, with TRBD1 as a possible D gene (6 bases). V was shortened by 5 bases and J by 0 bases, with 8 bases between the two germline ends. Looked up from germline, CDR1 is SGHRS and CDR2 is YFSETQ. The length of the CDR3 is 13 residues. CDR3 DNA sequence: TGCGCCAGCAGAGGGGGAATGAACACTGAAGCTTTCTTT. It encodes CASRGGMNTEAFF.

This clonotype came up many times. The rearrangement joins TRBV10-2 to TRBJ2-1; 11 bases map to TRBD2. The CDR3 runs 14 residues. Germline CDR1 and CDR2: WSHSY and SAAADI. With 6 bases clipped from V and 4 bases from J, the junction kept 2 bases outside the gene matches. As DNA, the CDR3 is TGCGCCAGCAGCGGACTAGCGGGTTACAATGAGCAGTTCTTC. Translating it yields CASSGLAGYNEQFF.

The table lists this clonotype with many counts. The chain's CDR3 is CASSQESSGPLNTEAFF. In DNA, the CDR3 is TGCGCCAGCAGCCAAGAAAGTTCAGGGCCATTGAACACTGAAGCTTTCTTT. This chain connects TRBV4-1 to TRBJ1-1, with D possibly matching TRBD1 (5 bases). The V end lost 0 bases, the J end lost 0 bases, and 14 bases lay between the germline ends. CDR1 MGHRA and CDR2 YSYEKL come from the germline V gene. The CDR3 length is 17 residues.

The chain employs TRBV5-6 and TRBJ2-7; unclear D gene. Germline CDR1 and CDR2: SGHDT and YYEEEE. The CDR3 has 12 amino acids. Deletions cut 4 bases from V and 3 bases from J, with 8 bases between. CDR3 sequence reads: CASSLWFYEQYF. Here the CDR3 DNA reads TGTGCCAGCAGCCTATGGTTCTACGAGCAGTACTTC.

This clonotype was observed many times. The CDR3 DNA sequence: TGTGCCACCAGTCCTCGGGCTAGCGGGATAAAGAGTAGCTCCTACAATGAGCAGTTCTTC. Its translation: CATSPRASGIKSSSYNEQFF. The V gene is TRBV24-1, the J gene TRBJ2-1, with TRBD2 matching over 9 bases. V gave up 6 bases and J gave up 0 bases; unmatched junction bases: 17. The germline CDR1 and CDR2 sequences are KGHDR and SFDVKD. This CDR3 spans 20 amino acids.

The CDR3 is CATRGLTNEQFF. CDR3 nucleotide sequence: TGTGCCACCAGGGGACTAACTAATGAGCAGTTCTTC. The chain couples TRBV15 to TRBJ2-1, with 7 bases aligning to TRBD2. V lost 6 bases, J lost 7 bases, and 3 bases stayed unmatched. This CDR3 comprises 12 residues. Germline V gene sequence: CDR1 LNHNV, CDR2 YYDKDF (reference sequence). Complete variable domain (other parts from reference TRBV15 and TRBJ2-1): DAMVIQNPRYQVTQFGKPVTLSCSQTLNHNVMYWYQQKSSQAPKLLFHYYDKDFNNEADTPDNFQSRRPNTSFCFLDIRSPGLGDTAMYLCATRGLTNEQFFGPGTRLTVL.

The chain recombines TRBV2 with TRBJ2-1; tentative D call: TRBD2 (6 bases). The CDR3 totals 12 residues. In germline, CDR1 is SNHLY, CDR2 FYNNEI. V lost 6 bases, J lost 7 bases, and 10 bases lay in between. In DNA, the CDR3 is TGTGCCAGCAGCCGGGACTTAAATGAGCAGTTCTTC. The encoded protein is CASSRDLNEQFF.

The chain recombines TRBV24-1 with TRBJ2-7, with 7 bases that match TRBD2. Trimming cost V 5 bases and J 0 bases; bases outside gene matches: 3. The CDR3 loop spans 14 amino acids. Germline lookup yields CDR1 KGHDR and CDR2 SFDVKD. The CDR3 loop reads CATSGGGNSYEQYF. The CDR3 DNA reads TGTGCCACCAGTGGGGGGGGAAACTCCTACGAGCAGTACTTC.

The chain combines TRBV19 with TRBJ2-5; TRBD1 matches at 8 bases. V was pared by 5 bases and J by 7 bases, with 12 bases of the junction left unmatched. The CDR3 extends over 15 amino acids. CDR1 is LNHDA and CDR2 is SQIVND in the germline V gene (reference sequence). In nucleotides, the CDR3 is TGTGCCAGTAGTCAAGAGGGGACAGGTACATTGACCCAGTACTTC. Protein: CASSQEGTGTLTQYF. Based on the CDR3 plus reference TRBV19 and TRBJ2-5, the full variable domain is DGGITQSPKYLFRKEGQNVTLSCEQNLNHDAMYWYRQDPGQGLRLIYYSQIVNDFQKGDIAEGYSVSREKKESFPLTVTSAQKNPTAFYLCASSQEGTGTLTQYFGPGTRLLVL.

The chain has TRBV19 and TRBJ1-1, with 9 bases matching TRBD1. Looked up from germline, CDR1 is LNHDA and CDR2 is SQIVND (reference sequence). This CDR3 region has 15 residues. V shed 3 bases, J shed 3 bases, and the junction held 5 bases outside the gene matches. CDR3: CASSITGGRDTEAFF. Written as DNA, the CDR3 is TGTGCCAGTAGTATCACAGGGGGCAGGGACACTGAAGCTTTCTTT.

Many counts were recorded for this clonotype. The CDR3 DNA reads TGCGCCAGCAGCCCCGTAAAGAACACAGATACGCAGTATTTT. It encodes CASSPVKNTDTQYF. The rearrangement uses TRBV5-1 and TRBJ2-3; D not certain. This CDR3 spans 14 amino acids. The V gene's germline CDR1 is SGHRS and CDR2 YFSETQ. Trimming removed 4 bases at V and 2 bases at J, with 11 bases between.